The clone carrying this TCR beta chain was counted a few times. Its specificity is unknown. Amplified TCR beta CDR3 regions derived from RNA transcripts. The TCR CDR3 was amplified in a first-round RT-PCR using the HTBI primer set. TCRdb fed the multiplex PCR reads into MiXCR, producing one record per CDR3 protein. The sample contains approximately 510,000 distinct CDR3 sequences, 40% to 50% of which appear only once. Germline loops: CDR1 SGDLS, CDR2 YYNGEE. V lost 3 bases, J lost 6 bases, and 9 bases stayed unmatched. The CDR3 length is 15 residues. This sample is drawn from a study of T cells in Graves' hyperthyroidism and ophthalmopathy. Broader study findings: It was a median around 6 months before onset that the model predicted ophthalmopathy. Blood samples included most of the expanded thyroid clonotypes exceeding 0.001. Classification by a 13 V-J model distinguished ophthalmopathy from stable hyperthyroidism.

Uncontrolled infections, other autoimmune diseases, pregnancy or lactation led to exclusion of patients. The sequencing input was peripheral blood or thyroid tissue (not recorded which). The chain employs TRBV9 and TRBJ1-1; 9 bases fit TRBD1. This clonotype was sampled from an adult woman with Graves' disease, either hyperthyroidism or ophthalmopathy (not recorded which). The CDR3 region is CASSAPGTGSAEAFF. The DNA of the CDR3 is TGTGCCAGCAGCGCCCCGGGGACAGGGAGCGCTGAAGCTTTCTTT.